This T cell receptor beta chain was observed in a study of OX40 agonist ivuxolimab in advanced cancers. Overall study context: Partial responses were observed in three patients, of whom one had hepatocellular carcinoma and two had cutaneous melanoma.

The data were produced by immunoSEQ multiplex PCR, yet TCRdb's version contains in-frame clones alone and is incomplete. The data show over 80,000 clones, 90% to 95% seen once. The V segment lost 1 base and the J segment 8 bases; nucleotides outside the gene matches: 8. CDR1 and CDR2 from the germline V gene are MGHRA and YSYEKL. This CDR3 has 17 residues. The study, taken as a whole, reports: Among expanded peripheral T cells, antigen specificity went undetermined.

Comment on this clone: Its antigen is unidentified.

This material consisted of CD4+ or CD8+ T cells sorted from blood, taken in a trial of the OX40 agonist ivuxolimab. The chain joins TRBV4-1 to TRBJ2-1; 13 bases map to TRBD2. This receptor was identified in an adult with an advanced solid tumor such as melanoma, head and neck, liver or kidney cancer. Here the CDR3 reads CASSQGERTSGRYEQFF. The CDR3 bases are TGCGCCAGCAGCCAAGGAGAGCGGACTAGCGGGAGATATGAGCAGTTCTTC.